This TCR beta chain stems from a study of chronic HIV infection and antiretroviral therapy. In its sample, this clonotype was seen many times. Germline CDR1 reads SGHNT; CDR2 reads YYREEE (reference sequence). The V and J ends lost 4 bases and 1 base, in that order; junction bases with no gene match: 5. This CDR3 contains 16 residues. TCRdb reanalysed the 5' RACE reads using MiXCR and keeps one entry per CDR3 protein. This table has some 37,000 distinct CDR3 sequences, about 8.1% appearing once. Sequencing used peripheral blood. This receptor was obtained from an adult who had HIV and had not received antiretroviral therapy, or was an uninfected healthy control (not recorded which). The rearrangement uses TRBV5-4 and TRBJ2-5, with 12 nucleotides matching TRBD1. The CDR3 sequence: CASSNGDRGRQETQYF. The CDR3 DNA follows: TGTGCCAGCAGCAACGGGGACAGGGGGCGCCAAGAGACCCAGTACTTC.